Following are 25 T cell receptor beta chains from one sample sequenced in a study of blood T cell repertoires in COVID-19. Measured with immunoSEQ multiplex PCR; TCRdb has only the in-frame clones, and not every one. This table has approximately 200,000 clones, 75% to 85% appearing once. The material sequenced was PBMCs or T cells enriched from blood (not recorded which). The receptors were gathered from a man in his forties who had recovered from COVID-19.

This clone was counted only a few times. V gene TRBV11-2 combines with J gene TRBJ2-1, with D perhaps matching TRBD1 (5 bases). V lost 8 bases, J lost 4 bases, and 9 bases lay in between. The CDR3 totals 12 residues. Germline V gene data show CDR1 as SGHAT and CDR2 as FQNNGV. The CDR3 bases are TGTGCCAGCGGGAAGGGGTACAATGAGCAGTTCTTC. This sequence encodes CASGKGYNEQFF.

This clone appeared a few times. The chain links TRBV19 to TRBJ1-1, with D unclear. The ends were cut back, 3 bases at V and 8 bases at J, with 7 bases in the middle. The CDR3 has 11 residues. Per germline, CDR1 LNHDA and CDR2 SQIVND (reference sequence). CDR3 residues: CASSIEYEAFF. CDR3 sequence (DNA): TGTGCCAGTAGTATTGAGTACGAAGCTTTCTTT.

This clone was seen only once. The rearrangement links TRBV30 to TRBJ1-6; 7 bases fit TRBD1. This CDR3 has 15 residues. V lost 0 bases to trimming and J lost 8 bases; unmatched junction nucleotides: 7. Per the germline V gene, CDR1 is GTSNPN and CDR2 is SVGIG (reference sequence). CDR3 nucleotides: TGTGCCTGGAGTGTAGACAGGGCGGGACATTCACCCCTCCACTTT. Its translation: CAWSVDRAGHSPLHF.

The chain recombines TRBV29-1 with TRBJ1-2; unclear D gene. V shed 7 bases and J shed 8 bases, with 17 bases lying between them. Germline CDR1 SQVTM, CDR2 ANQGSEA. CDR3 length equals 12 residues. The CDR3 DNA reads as TGCAGCGCAATGATCCGGGCGGGAGGCTACACCTTC. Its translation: CSAMIRAGGYTF.

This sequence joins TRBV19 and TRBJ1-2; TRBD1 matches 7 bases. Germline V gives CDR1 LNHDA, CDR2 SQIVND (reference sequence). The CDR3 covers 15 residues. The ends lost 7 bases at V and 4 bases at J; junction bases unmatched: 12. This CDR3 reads CASTRGGQLLYGYTF. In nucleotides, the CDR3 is TGTGCCAGTACCCGTGGGGGACAGCTTCTCTATGGCTACACCTTC.

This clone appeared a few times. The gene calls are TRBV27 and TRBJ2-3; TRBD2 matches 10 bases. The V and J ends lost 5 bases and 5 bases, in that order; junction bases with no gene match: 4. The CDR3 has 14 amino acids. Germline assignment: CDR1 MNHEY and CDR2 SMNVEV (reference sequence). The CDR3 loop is CASSLLAGEDTQYF. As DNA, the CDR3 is TGTGCCAGCAGTCTCCTAGCGGGGGAAGATACGCAGTATTTT.

The CDR3 nucleotides are TGTGCCAGCTCACCACCGGGAACGGGGTCTGAAAAACTGTTTTTT. Residues: CASSPPGTGSEKLFF. The J gene is TRBJ1-4, the V gene TRBV18; no definite D call. The V gene's germline CDR1 is KGHSH and CDR2 LQKENI. V lost 0 bases and J lost 7, with 12 bases in between. The CDR3 is made up of 15 amino acids.

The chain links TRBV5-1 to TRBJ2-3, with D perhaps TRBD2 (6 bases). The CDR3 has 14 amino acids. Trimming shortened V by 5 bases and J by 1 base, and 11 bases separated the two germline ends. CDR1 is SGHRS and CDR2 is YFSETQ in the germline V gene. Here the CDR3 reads CASRGEVRTDTQYF. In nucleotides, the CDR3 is TGCGCCAGCAGGGGGGAGGTGCGCACAGATACGCAGTATTTT.

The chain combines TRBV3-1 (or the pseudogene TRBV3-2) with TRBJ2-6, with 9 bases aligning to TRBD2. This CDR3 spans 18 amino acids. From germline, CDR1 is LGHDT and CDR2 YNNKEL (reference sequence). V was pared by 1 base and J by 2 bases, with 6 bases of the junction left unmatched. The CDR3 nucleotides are TGTGCCAGCAGCCAAGCCGGGACTAGCTGGACTGGGGCCAACGTCCTGACTTTC. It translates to CASSQAGTSWTGANVLTF.

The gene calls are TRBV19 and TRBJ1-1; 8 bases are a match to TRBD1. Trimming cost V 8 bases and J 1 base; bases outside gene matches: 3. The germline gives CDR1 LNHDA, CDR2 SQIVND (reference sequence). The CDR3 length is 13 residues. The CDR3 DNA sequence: TGTGCCAGTCAGGGGGCCGGGAACACTGAAGCTTTCTTT. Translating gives CASQGAGNTEAFF.

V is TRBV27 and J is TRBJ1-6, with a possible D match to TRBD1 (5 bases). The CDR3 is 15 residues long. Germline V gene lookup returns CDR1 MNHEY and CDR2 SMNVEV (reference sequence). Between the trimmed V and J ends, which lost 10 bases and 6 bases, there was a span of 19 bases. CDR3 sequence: CATFMRGDPNSPLHF. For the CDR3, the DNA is TGTGCCACCTTTATGCGGGGGGACCCTAATTCACCCCTCCACTTT.

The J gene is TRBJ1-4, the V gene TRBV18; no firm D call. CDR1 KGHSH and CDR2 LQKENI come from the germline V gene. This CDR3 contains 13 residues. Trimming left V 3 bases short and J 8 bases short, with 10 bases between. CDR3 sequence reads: CASSPRSAEKLFF. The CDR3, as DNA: TGTGCCAGCTCACCCCGGAGTGCGGAAAAACTGTTTTTT. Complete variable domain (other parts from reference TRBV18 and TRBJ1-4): NAGVMQNPRHLVRRRGQEARLRCSPMKGHSHVYWYRQLPEEGLKFMVYLQKENIIDESGMPKERFSAEFPKEGPSILRIQQVVRGDSAAYFCASSPRSAEKLFFGSGTQLSVL.

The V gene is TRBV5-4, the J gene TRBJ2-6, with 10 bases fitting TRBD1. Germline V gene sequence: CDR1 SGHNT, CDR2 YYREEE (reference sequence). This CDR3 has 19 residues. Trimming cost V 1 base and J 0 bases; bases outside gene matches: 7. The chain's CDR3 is CASSLPPGTGDSGANVLTF. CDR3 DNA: TGTGCCAGCAGCTTGCCCCCCGGGACAGGGGACTCTGGGGCCAACGTCCTGACTTTC.

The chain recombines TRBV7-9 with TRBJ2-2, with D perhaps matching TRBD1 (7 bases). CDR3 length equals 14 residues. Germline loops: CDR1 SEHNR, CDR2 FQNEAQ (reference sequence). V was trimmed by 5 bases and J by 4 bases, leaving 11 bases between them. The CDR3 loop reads CASSRGTATGELFF. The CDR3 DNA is TGTGCCAGCAGCCGGGGGACAGCCACCGGGGAGCTGTTTTTT.

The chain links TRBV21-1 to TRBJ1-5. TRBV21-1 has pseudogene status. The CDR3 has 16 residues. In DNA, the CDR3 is TGTGCCAGCAGCAAAGTTCCGGGGGTTAAGGGTCAGCCCCAGCATTTT. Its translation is CASSKVPGVKGQPQHF.

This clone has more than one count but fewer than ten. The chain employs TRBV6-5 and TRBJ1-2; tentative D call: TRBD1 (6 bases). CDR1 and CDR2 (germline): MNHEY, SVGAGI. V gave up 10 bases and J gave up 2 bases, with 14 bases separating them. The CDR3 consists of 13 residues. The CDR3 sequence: CATRKGENYGYTF. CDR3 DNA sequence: TGTGCCACCCGAAAGGGGGAAAACTATGGCTACACCTTC.

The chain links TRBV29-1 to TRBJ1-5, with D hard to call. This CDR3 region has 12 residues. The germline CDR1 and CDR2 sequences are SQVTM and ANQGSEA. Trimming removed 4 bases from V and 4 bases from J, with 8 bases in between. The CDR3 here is CSVADGNQPQHF. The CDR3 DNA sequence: TGCAGCGTTGCCGACGGGAATCAGCCCCAGCATTTT.

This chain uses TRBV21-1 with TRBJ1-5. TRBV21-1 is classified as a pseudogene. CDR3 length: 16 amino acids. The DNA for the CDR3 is TGTGCCAGCAGCAAAAGCGGGGGTGTTGGCAATCAGCCCCAGCATTTT. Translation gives CASSKSGGVGNQPQHF.

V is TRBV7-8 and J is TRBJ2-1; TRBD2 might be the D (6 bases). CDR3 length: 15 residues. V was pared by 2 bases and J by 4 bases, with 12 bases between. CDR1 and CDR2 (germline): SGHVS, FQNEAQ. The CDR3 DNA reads TGTGCCAGCAGCTTACCGGGGGTCATATACAATGAGCAGTTCTTC. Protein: CASSLPGVIYNEQFF.

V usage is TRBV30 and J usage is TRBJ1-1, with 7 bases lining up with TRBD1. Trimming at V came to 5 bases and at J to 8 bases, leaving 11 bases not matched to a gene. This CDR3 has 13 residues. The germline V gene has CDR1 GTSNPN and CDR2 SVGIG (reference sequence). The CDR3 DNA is TGTGCCTGGGATCCCAGGGGGTTAGGAGAAGCTTTCTTT. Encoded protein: CAWDPRGLGEAFF.

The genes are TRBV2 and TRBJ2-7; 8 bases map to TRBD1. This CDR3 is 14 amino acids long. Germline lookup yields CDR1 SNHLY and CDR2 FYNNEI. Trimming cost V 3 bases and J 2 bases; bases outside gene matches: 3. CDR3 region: CASSERDRPYEQYF. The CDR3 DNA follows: TGTGCCAGCAGTGAGCGGGACAGGCCCTACGAGCAGTACTTC.

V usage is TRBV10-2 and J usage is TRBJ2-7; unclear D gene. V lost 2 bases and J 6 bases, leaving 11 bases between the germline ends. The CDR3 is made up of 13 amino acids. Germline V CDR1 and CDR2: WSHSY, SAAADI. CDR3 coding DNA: TGCGCCAGCAGTGAGGGATTCTGGAGCGAGCAGTACTTC. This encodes CASSEGFWSEQYF.

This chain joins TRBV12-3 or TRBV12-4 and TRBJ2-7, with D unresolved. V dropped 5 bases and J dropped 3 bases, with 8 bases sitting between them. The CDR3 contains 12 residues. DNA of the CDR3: TGTGCCAGCAGTCCCAGGCGCTACGAGCAGTACTTC. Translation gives CASSPRRYEQYF.

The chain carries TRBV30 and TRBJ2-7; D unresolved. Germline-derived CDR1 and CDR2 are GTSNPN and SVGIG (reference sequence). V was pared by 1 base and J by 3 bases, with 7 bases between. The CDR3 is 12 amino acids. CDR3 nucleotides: TGTGCCTGGAGTGGGCCGTTCTACGAGCAGTACTTC. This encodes CAWSGPFYEQYF.

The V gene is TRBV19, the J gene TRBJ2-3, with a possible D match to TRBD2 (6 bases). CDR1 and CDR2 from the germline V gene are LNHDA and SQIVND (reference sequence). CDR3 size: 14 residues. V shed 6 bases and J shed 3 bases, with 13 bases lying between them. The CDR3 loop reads CASRSGSWTDTQYF. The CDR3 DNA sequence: TGTGCCAGTAGGTCCGGGAGTTGGACAGATACGCAGTATTTT.